These 20 T cell receptor beta chains came from one sample sequenced in a study of T cell repertoires in cytomegalovirus infection. MiXCR was run by TCRdb on the reads, yielding one entry per CDR3 protein. Among under 300,000 distinct CDR3 sequences listed, approximately 15% were seen once. Sequenced sample: CD8+ T cells from PBMCs. The source of these receptors is a human donor in good health (CMV status not recorded). Some clones in this sample may be carry-over from other donors' samples.

This chain connects TRBV27 to TRBJ1-1; D is uncertain. There are 15 residues in the CDR3. Between the trimmed V and J ends, which lost 1 base and 1 base, there was a span of 10 bases. CDR1 and CDR2 from the germline V gene are MNHEY and SMNVEV (reference sequence). The CDR3 spells CASSLFRESNTEAFF. DNA for the CDR3: TGTGCCAGCAGTTTATTTCGGGAATCGAACACTGAAGCTTTCTTT.

This clonotype was seen ten or more times. CDR3 sequence reads: CASSPGGQNTLSSYNEQFF. The CDR3, as DNA: TGTGCCAGCAGCCCAGGGGGACAAAATACCCTGAGCTCCTACAATGAGCAGTTCTTC. The V gene is TRBV7-8, the J gene TRBJ2-1, with TRBD1 matching over 7 bases. After removal of 5 bases from V and 0 bases from J, the junction contained 16 bases not matched to a gene. The CDR3 has 19 residues. Germline CDR1 is SGHVS and CDR2 is FQNEAQ. Looking up the rest from reference TRBV7-8 and TRBJ2-1 gives the full variable domain: GAGVSQSPRYKVAKRGQDVALRCDPISGHVSLFWYQQALGQGPEFLTYFQNEAQLDKSGLPSDRFFAERPEGSVSTLKIQRTQQEDSAVYLCASSPGGQNTLSSYNEQFFGPGTRLTVL.

The rearrangement uses TRBV5-1 and TRBJ2-7, with 7 bases matching TRBD1. V lost 1 base, J lost 5 bases, and 9 bases stayed unmatched. Per the germline V gene, CDR1 is SGHRS and CDR2 is YFSETQ. This CDR3 comprises 15 residues. The CDR3 bases are TGCGCCAGCAGCTTGAGGGGGCGCGATATGGACGAGCAGTACTTC. This gives the protein CASSLRGRDMDEQYF.

This sequence joins TRBV7-9 and TRBJ2-7; D is possibly TRBD2 (6 bases). Germline lookup yields CDR1 SEHNR and CDR2 FQNEAQ (reference sequence). V was pared by 5 bases and J by 2 bases, with 13 bases between. CDR3 length: 14 amino acids. Here the CDR3 reads CASSPPGVPYEQYF. The CDR3 DNA sequence: TGTGCCAGCAGCCCCCCGGGGGTGCCCTACGAGCAGTACTTC.

The chain is built from TRBV28 and TRBJ2-7; a weak D match, TRBD1 (5 bases). Between the trimmed V and J ends, which lost 6 bases and 0 bases, there was a span of 12 bases. The germline V gene encodes CDR1 MDHEN and CDR2 SYDVKM. This CDR3 contains 14 residues. The CDR3 DNA reads TGTGCCAGCAGAAGCTGGGGCACCTCCTACGAGCAGTACTTC. This translates into CASRSWGTSYEQYF.

The V gene is TRBV10-3, the J gene TRBJ2-5; a possible D gene is TRBD1 (5 bases). This CDR3 spans 15 amino acids. The germline V gene has CDR1 ENHRY and CDR2 SYGVKD. V lost 0 bases, J lost 2 bases, and 10 bases lay in between. CDR3 protein: CAISESSGIQETQYF. The CDR3 region has the DNA TGTGCCATCAGTGAGTCCTCAGGGATTCAAGAGACCCAGTACTTC.

This clonotype has just a few counts. V is TRBV10-3 and J is TRBJ2-1; D unclear. There are 14 residues in the CDR3. Trimming pared 4 bases from V and 0 bases from J, leaving 7 bases between. Germline V lookup: CDR1 ENHRY, CDR2 SYGVKD. CDR3 nucleotides: TGTGCCATCAGTGGGTCGAGCTCCTACAATGAGCAGTTCTTC. Residues: CAISGSSSYNEQFF.

This clonotype was seen more than once but under ten times. The rearrangement joins TRBV18 to TRBJ1-3; perhaps TRBD1 as D (6 bases). The CDR3 contains 16 residues. In germline, CDR1 is KGHSH, CDR2 LQKENI. V lost 3 bases and J 4 bases, leaving 16 bases between the germline ends. Here the CDR3 DNA reads TGTGCCAGCTCACCGCTGGACCAGGGGTCCGGAAACACCATATATTTT. Its protein is CASSPLDQGSGNTIYF.

CDR3 amino acids: CASSSMGLNTEAFF. The CDR3 nucleotides read TGTGCCAGCAGTAGCATGGGCCTGAACACTGAAGCTTTCTTT. This rearrangement joins TRBV6-5 to TRBJ1-1; no firm D call. Germline V gene lookup returns CDR1 MNHEY and CDR2 SVGAGI. Between the trimmed V and J ends, which lost 5 bases and 0 bases, there was a span of 10 bases. This CDR3 is 14 amino acids long.

With regard to this clonotype: The junction departs from germline at one end; a sequencing error may be responsible. The CDR3 DNA reads as TGTGCCAGCACTTTAACGGGGGGGCCCAATGAGCAGTTCTTC. This sequence encodes CASTLTGGPNEQFF. The chain has TRBV27 and TRBJ2-1; 8 nucleotides match TRBD2. CDR1 MNHEY and CDR2 SMNVEV come from the germline V gene (reference sequence). This CDR3 contains 14 residues.

The chain couples TRBV28 to TRBJ2-7; 7 positions match TRBD1. The junction had 4 bases not matched to a gene; V was cut back by 1 base and J by 1 base. The CDR3 consists of 15 residues. Germline-derived CDR1 and CDR2 are MDHEN and SYDVKM. CDR3 region: CASSLFLDRSYEQYF. The DNA of the CDR3 is TGTGCCAGCAGTTTATTCCTGGACAGGTCCTACGAGCAGTACTTC. The whole variable domain, filled in from reference TRBV28 and TRBJ2-7, reads DVKVTQSSRYLVKRTGEKVFLECVQDMDHENMFWYRQDPGLGLRLIYFSYDVKMKEKGDIPEGYSVSREKKERFSLILESASTNQTSMYLCASSLFLDRSYEQYFGPGTRLTVT.

This clonotype was picked up a small number of times. The chain couples TRBV6-2 or TRBV6-3 to TRBJ2-7; 7 nucleotides align to TRBD2. The CDR3 totals 14 residues. The germline gives CDR1 MNHEY, CDR2 SVGEGT. V gave up 10 bases and J gave up 5 bases; unmatched junction bases: 14. The CDR3 reads CAIAAGFLFDEQYF. Written as DNA, the CDR3 is TGTGCCATCGCAGCGGGGTTCCTATTTGACGAGCAGTACTTC.

This clonotype was found a few times. The CDR3 nucleotides read TGTGCCAGCAGGTCCGGGACAGGGGGACTCAATTCACCCCTCCACTTT. Translated, it gives CASRSGTGGLNSPLHF. V gene TRBV28 combines with J gene TRBJ1-6, with 11 bases matching TRBD1. This CDR3 region has 16 residues. The V gene end was trimmed by 6 bases and the J gene end by 7 bases; junction bases not matched to a gene: 8. Germline assignment: CDR1 MDHEN and CDR2 SYDVKM.

This clonotype was picked up many times. The V call is TRBV7-9, the J call TRBJ2-7; TRBD1 matches at 9 bases. Per germline, CDR1 SEHNR and CDR2 FQNEAQ (reference sequence). The CDR3 totals 15 residues. The junction had 9 bases not matched to a gene; V was cut back by 5 bases and J by 4 bases. The CDR3 sequence is CASSQEDRGEYEQYF. The CDR3 DNA reads TGTGCCAGCAGCCAAGAGGACAGGGGAGAATACGAGCAGTACTTC.

The sample holds many counts of this clonotype. The gene calls are TRBV7-2 and TRBJ2-5; either TRBD1 or TRBD2 may supply D (5 bases each). Germline V CDR1 and CDR2: SGHTA, FQGNSA. V was clipped by 1 base and J by 4 bases, with 19 bases between them. The CDR3 extends over 17 amino acids. The CDR3 protein is CASSLVGPIVGVETQYF. DNA of the CDR3: TGTGCCAGCAGCTTAGTAGGTCCAATCGTGGGGGTAGAGACCCAGTACTTC.

With respect to this clonotype: This may stem from a read error, because a much larger clone lies one nucleotide away. The chain employs TRBV7-2 and TRBJ1-2, with no clear D. CDR1 and CDR2 from the germline V gene are SGHTA and FQGNSA. The CDR3 contains 12 residues. In nucleotides, the CDR3 is TGTGCCAGCAGCTTAGCCAACTATGGCTACATCTTC. It codes for CASSLANYGYIF.

At least ten counts were recorded for this clonotype. The gene calls are TRBV10-3 and TRBJ2-1, with D maybe TRBD2 (5 bases). Per the germline V gene, CDR1 is ENHRY and CDR2 is SYGVKD. The CDR3 covers 16 residues. The V end was cut by 3 bases, the J end by 2 bases, with 14 bases between. This CDR3 is CAISDSLSSAYNEQFF. The CDR3 DNA sequence: TGTGCCATCAGTGACAGCCTAAGTAGCGCCTACAATGAGCAGTTCTTC.

This clonotype was detected many times. This chain connects TRBV29-1 to TRBJ1-2; 10 nucleotides match TRBD1. Trimming took 5 bases from V and 5 from J; bases not matched to a gene: 8. Germline V gives CDR1 SQVTM, CDR2 ANQGSEA. This CDR3 has 14 amino acids. The CDR3 protein is CSVIRPGQGYGYTF. CDR3 bases: TGCAGCGTTATTCGACCGGGACAGGGGTATGGCTACACCTTC.

This clonotype was counted at least ten times. An end of the junction differs from the germline gene, which may be a read error. The chain links TRBV4-1 to TRBJ2-7; the D gene is possibly TRBD2 (6 bases). The CDR3 runs 14 residues. Germline CDR1 MGHRA, CDR2 YSYEKL. The CDR3: CASSLGRGAYEQYF. The DNA for the CDR3 is TGTGCCAGCAGCTTAGGGCGGGGTGCCTACGAGCAGTACTTC.

There are many counts of this clonotype. V and J are TRBV29-1 and TRBJ1-2; 10 bases are shared with TRBD1. CDR1 is SQVTM and CDR2 is ANQGSEA in the germline V gene. This CDR3 comprises 12 residues. The CDR3 DNA follows: TGCAGTGTGGACAGGGGGATCCATGGCTACACCTTC. The encoded protein is CSVDRGIHGYTF.